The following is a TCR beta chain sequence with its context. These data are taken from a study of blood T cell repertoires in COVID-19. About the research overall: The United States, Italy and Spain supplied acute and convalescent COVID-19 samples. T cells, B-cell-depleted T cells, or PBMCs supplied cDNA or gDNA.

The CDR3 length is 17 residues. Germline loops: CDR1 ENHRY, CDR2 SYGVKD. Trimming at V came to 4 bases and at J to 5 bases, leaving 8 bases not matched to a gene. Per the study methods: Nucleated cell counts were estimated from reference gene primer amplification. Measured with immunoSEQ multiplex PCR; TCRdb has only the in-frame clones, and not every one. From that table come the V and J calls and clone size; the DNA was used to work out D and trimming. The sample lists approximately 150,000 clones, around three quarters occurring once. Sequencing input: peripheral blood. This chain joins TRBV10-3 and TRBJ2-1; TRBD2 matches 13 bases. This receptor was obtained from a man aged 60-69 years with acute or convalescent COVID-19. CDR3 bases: TGTGCCATCAGTGGACTAGCGGGAGGTCTAAGAGACAATGAGCAGTTCTTC. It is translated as CAISGLAGGLRDNEQFF.